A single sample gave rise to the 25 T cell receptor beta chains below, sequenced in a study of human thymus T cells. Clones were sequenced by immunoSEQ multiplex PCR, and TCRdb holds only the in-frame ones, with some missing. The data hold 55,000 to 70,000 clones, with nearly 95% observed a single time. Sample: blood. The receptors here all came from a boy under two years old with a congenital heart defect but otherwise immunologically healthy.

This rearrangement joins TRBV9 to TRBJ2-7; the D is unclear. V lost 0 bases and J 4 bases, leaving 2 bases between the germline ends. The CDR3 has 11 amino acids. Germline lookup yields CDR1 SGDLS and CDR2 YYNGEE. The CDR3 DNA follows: TGTGCCAGCAGCGTAGTTTACGAGCAGTACTTC. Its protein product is CASSVVYEQYF.

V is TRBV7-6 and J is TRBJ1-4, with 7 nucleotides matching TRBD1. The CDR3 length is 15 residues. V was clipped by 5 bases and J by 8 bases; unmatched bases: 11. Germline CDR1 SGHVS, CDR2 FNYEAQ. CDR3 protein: CASSRPSGGLEKLFF. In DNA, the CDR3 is TGTGCCAGCAGCCGACCCTCAGGGGGGTTGGAAAAACTGTTTTTT.

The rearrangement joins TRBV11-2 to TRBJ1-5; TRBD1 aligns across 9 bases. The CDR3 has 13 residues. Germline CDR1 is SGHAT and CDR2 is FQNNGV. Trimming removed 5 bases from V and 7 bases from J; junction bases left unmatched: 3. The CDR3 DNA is TGTGCCAGCAGCAGGGACAGGGTGCAGCCCCAGCATTTT. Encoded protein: CASSRDRVQPQHF.

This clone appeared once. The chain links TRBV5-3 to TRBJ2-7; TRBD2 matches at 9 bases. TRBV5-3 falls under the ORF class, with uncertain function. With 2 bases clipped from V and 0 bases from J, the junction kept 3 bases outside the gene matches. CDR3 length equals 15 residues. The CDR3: CARSFSGSGSYEQYF. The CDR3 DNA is TGTGCCAGAAGCTTTAGCGGGAGCGGCTCCTACGAGCAGTACTTC.

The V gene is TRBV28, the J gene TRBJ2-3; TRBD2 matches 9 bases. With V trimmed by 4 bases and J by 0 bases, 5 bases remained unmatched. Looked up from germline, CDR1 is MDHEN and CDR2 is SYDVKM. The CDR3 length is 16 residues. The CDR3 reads CASSWQTSGSTDTQYF. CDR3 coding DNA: TGTGCCAGCAGTTGGCAAACTAGCGGGAGCACAGATACGCAGTATTTT. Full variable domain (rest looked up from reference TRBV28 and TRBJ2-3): DVKVTQSSRYLVKRTGEKVFLECVQDMDHENMFWYRQDPGLGLRLIYFSYDVKMKEKGDIPEGYSVSREKKERFSLILESASTNQTSMYLCASSWQTSGSTDTQYFGPGTRLTVL.

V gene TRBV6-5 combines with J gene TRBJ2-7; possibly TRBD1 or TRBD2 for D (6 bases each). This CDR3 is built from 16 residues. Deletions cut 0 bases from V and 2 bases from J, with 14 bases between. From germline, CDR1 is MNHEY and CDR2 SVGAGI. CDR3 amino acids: CASSYSASRGAYEQYF. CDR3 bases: TGTGCCAGCAGTTACTCGGCTTCAAGGGGGGCCTACGAGCAGTACTTC.

In nucleotides, the CDR3 is TGTGCCAGCCCAGTTTTCGATCAGCCCCAGCATTTT. Encoded protein: CASPVFDQPQHF. The chain carries TRBV18 and TRBJ1-5, with D uncertain. This CDR3 spans 12 amino acids. Germline CDR1 reads KGHSH; CDR2 reads LQKENI. V lost 8 bases and J lost 5, with 10 bases in between.

The CDR3 sequence: CASRRQWPFREQYF. The CDR3 DNA sequence: TGTGCCAGCAGAAGACAGTGGCCCTTTAGAGAGCAGTACTTC. This chain links TRBV28 with TRBJ2-7; tentatively, D is TRBD1 (5 bases). The V gene lost 6 bases and the J gene lost 7 bases, with 19 bases spanning the gap. The CDR3 runs to 14 residues. The V gene's germline CDR1 is MDHEN and CDR2 SYDVKM.

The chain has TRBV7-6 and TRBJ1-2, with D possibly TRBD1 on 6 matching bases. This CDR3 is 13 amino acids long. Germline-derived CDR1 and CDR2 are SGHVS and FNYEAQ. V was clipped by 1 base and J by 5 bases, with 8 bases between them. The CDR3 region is CASSLGTEYGYTF. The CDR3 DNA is TGTGCCAGCAGCTTAGGGACAGAGTATGGCTACACCTTC. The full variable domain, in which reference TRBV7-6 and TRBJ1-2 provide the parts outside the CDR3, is GAGVSQSPRYKVTKRGQDVALRCDPISGHVSLYWYRQALGQGPEFLTYFNYEAQQDKSGLPNDRFSAERPEGSISTLTIQRTEQRDSAMYRCASSLGTEYGYTFGSGTRLTVV.

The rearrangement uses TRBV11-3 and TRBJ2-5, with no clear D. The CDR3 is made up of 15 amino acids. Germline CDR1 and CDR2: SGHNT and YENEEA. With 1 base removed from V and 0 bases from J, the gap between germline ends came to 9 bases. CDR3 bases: TGTGCCAGCAGCTTAGGACGCCGGGACCAAGAGACCCAGTACTTC. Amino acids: CASSLGRRDQETQYF.

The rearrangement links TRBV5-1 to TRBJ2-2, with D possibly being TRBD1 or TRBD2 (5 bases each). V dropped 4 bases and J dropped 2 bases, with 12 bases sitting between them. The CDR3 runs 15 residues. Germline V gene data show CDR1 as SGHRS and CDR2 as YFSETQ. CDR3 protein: CASSTGTANTGELFF. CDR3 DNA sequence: TGCGCCAGCAGCACCGGGACCGCTAACACCGGGGAGCTGTTTTTT.

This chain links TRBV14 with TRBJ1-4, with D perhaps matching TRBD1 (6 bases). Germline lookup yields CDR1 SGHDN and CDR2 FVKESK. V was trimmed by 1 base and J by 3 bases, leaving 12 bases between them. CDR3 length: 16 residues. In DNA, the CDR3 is TGTGCCAGCAGCCAAGGCCCACAGGGCCCTAATGAAAAACTGTTTTTT. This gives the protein CASSQGPQGPNEKLFF.

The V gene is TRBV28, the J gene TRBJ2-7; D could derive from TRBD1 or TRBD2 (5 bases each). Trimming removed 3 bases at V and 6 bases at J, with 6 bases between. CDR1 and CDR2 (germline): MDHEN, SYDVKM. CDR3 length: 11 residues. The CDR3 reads CASSFGAEQYF. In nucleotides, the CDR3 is TGTGCCAGCAGTTTCGGGGCCGAGCAGTACTTC. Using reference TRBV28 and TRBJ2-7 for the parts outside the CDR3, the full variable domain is DVKVTQSSRYLVKRTGEKVFLECVQDMDHENMFWYRQDPGLGLRLIYFSYDVKMKEKGDIPEGYSVSREKKERFSLILESASTNQTSMYLCASSFGAEQYFGPGTRLTVT.

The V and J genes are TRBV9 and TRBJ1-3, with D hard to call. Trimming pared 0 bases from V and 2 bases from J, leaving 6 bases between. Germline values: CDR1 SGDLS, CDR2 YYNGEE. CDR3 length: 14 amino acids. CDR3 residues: CASSVAVTGNTIYF. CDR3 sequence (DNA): TGTGCCAGCAGCGTAGCTGTTACTGGAAACACCATATATTTT.

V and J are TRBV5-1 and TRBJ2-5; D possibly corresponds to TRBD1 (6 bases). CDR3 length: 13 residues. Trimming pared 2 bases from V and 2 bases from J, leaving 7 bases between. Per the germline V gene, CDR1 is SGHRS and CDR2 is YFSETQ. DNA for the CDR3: TGCGCCAGCAGCTTTACAGGGCAAGAGACCCAGTACTTC. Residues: CASSFTGQETQYF.

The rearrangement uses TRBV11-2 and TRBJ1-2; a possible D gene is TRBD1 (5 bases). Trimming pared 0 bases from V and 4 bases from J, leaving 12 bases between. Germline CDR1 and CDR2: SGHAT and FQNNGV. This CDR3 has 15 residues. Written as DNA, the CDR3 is TGTGCCAGCAGCTTAGAAAGGCAGGGACCCTATGGCTACACCTTC. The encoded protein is CASSLERQGPYGYTF.

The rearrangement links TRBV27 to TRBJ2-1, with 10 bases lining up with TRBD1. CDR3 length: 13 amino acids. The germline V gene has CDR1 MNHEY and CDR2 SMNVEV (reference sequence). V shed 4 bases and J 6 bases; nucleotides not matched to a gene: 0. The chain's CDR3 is CASSWTGGNEQFF. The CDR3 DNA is TGTGCCAGCAGTTGGACAGGGGGCAATGAGCAGTTCTTC.

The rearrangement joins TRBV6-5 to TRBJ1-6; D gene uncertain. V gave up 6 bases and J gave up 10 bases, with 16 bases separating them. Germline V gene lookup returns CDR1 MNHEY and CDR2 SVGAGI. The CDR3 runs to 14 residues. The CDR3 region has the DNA TGTGCCAGCAGAGCCCCGGGCGAGAACTCACCCCTCCACTTT. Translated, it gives CASRAPGENSPLHF.

The CDR3 DNA reads TGTGCTAGTGGTTTGGGAGGACTGTACAATGAGCAGTTCTTC. Protein: CASGLGGLYNEQFF. The V call is TRBV12-5, the J call TRBJ2-1; possibly TRBD2 for D (5 bases). The CDR3 is 14 amino acids. Germline lookup yields CDR1 LGHNT and CDR2 FRNRAP. With 1 base removed from V and 4 bases from J, the gap between germline ends came to 8 bases.

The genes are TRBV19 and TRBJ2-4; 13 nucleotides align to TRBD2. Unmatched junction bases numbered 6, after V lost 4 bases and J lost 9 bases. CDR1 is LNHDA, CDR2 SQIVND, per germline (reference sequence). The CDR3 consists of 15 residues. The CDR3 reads CASSRTSGGWSIQYF. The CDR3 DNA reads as TGTGCCAGTAGTAGGACTAGCGGGGGTTGGAGCATTCAGTACTTC.

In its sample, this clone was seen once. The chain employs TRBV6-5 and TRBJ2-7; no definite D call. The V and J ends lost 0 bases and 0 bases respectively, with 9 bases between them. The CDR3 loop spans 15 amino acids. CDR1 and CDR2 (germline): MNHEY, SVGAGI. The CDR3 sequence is CASSYSKAGSYEQYF. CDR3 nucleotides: TGTGCCAGCAGTTACTCAAAGGCTGGCTCCTACGAGCAGTACTTC.

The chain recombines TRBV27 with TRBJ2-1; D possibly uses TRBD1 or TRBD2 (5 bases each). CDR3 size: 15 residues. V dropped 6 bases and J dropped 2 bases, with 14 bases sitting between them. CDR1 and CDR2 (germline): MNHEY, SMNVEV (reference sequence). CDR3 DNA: TGTGCCAGCAGCCTCCGGGACGCCACCTACAATGAGCAGTTCTTC. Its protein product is CASSLRDATYNEQFF.

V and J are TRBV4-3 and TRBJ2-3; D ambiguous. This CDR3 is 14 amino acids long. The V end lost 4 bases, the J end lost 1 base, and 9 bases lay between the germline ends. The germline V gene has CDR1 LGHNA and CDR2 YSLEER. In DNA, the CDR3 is TGCGCCAGCAGCCGTATTGCAGGCACAGATACGCAGTATTTT. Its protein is CASSRIAGTDTQYF.

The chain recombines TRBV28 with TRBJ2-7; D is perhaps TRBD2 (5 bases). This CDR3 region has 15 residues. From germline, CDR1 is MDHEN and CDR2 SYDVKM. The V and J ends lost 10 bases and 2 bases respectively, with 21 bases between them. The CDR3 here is CAITSLSGSAYEQYF. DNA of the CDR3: TGTGCCATCACGTCCCTGAGCGGATCAGCCTACGAGCAGTACTTC.

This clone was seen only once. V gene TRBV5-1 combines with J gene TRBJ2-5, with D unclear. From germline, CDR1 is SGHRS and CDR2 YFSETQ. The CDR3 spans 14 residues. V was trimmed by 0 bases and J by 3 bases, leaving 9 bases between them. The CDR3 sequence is CASSLGQVKETQYF. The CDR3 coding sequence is TGCGCCAGCAGCTTGGGTCAGGTTAAAGAGACCCAGTACTTC.